Each of the 30 T cell receptor beta chains below was sequenced from the same sample in a study of cytomegalovirus exposure and HLA in healthy donors. PCR was performed using 60 Vbeta and 13 Jbeta primers. Here immunoSEQ multiplex PCR was the method, and the copy in TCRdb shows in-frame clones only, minus some. The sample lists 150,000 to 200,000 clones, 75% occurring once. Input material: PBMCs. The origin of the receptors is a woman between 40 and 55 years old in good health and CMV-seropositive.

The count of this clone is one. This rearrangement joins TRBV19 to TRBJ1-2; D might be TRBD1 (6 bases). The CDR3 spans 14 residues. Trimming removed 7 bases at V and 6 bases at J, with 18 bases between. The germline V gene encodes CDR1 LNHDA and CDR2 SQIVND (reference sequence). DNA of the CDR3: TGTGCCAGTACCCCCCGGGGGGGCGAAAATGGCTACACCTTC. Translation gives CASTPRGGENGYTF.

The chain employs TRBV28 and TRBJ1-1; 7 bases agree with TRBD1. Germline V gene sequence: CDR1 MDHEN, CDR2 SYDVKM. The junction had 7 bases not matched to a gene; V was cut back by 5 bases and J by 1 base. The CDR3 runs 15 residues. The CDR3 protein is CASSPLTGSNTEAFF. CDR3 DNA sequence: TGTGCCAGCAGTCCGTTGACAGGGTCGAACACTGAAGCTTTCTTT.

V usage is TRBV28 and J usage is TRBJ1-2; D is undetermined. Germline CDR1 is MDHEN and CDR2 is SYDVKM. The V gene lost 6 bases and the J gene lost 4 bases, with 9 bases spanning the gap. The CDR3 is made up of 12 amino acids. CDR3: CASSPNSYGYTF. CDR3 sequence (DNA): TGTGCCAGCAGCCCGAACAGCTATGGCTACACCTTC.

This rearrangement joins TRBV18 to TRBJ1-3; 9 positions match TRBD1. Unmatched junction bases numbered 2, after V lost 1 base and J lost 4 bases. The germline V gene encodes CDR1 KGHSH and CDR2 LQKENI. The CDR3 is made up of 15 amino acids. CDR3 loop: CASSPRGQGGNTIYF. The CDR3 bases are TGTGCCAGCTCACCACGGGGACAGGGCGGAAACACCATATATTTT. Looking up the rest from reference TRBV18 and TRBJ1-3 gives the full variable domain: NAGVMQNPRHLVRRRGQEARLRCSPMKGHSHVYWYRQLPEEGLKFMVYLQKENIIDESGMPKERFSAEFPKEGPSILRIQQVVRGDSAAYFCASSPRGQGGNTIYFGEGSWLTVV.

The J gene is TRBJ2-1, the V gene TRBV25-1; maybe TRBD2 (5 bases). The V and J ends lost 2 bases and 6 bases respectively, with 11 bases between them. CDR1 and CDR2 from the germline V gene are MGHDK and SYGVNS. The CDR3 is made up of 14 amino acids. The CDR3 region has the DNA TGTGCCAGCAGTGAACCAGGAGGAATCAATGAGCAGTTCTTC. As protein: CASSEPGGINEQFF.

The rearrangement links TRBV6-5 to TRBJ1-6; D not certain. CDR1 is MNHEY and CDR2 is SVGAGI in the germline V gene. This CDR3 is 13 amino acids long. V lost 6 bases and J 9 bases, leaving 12 bases between the germline ends. This CDR3 is CASRPGVGSPLHF. CDR3 DNA sequence: TGTGCCAGCAGGCCCGGGGTAGGTTCACCCCTCCACTTT.

The V and J genes are TRBV18 and TRBJ2-7; possibly TRBD2 for D (6 bases). The CDR3 consists of 15 residues. Trimming left V 5 bases short and J 4 bases short, with 18 bases between. Germline V gives CDR1 KGHSH, CDR2 LQKENI. DNA for the CDR3: TGTGCCAGCTCAACTCCGGGACTTTGGGGTTACGAGCAGTACTTC. Amino acids: CASSTPGLWGYEQYF.

The V call is TRBV4-3, the J call TRBJ2-7, with D possibly being TRBD1 (6 bases). Germline V gives CDR1 LGHNA, CDR2 YSLEER. With 0 bases removed from V and 3 bases from J, the gap between germline ends came to 12 bases. The length of the CDR3 is 15 residues. The CDR3 region has the DNA TGCGCCAGCAGCCAAGATTGGAACAGGGACTACGAGCAGTACTTC. Encoded protein: CASSQDWNRDYEQYF.

The V and J genes are TRBV18 and TRBJ2-1, with D possibly being TRBD2 (6 bases). Germline V gene sequence: CDR1 KGHSH, CDR2 LQKENI. This CDR3 has 13 amino acids. The V and J ends lost 6 bases and 8 bases respectively, with 14 bases between them. In nucleotides, the CDR3 is TGTGCCAGCTCCCCGTTGCGGGGACATGAGCAGTTCTTC. Translation gives CASSPLRGHEQFF.

The rearrangement uses TRBV7-2 and TRBJ2-1, with 9 positions matching TRBD2. The junction had 6 bases not matched to a gene; V was cut back by 4 bases and J by 5 bases. Looked up from germline, CDR1 is SGHTA and CDR2 is FQGNSA. The CDR3 extends over 15 amino acids. The CDR3 sequence is CASSSQTSGNNEQFF. In DNA form, the CDR3 reads TGTGCCAGCAGCTCTCAGACTAGCGGAAACAATGAGCAGTTCTTC.

This clone appeared a few times. The identical CDR3 is also encoded by other nucleotide sequences in the sample. The V gene is TRBV28, the J gene TRBJ2-7; D is unresolved. Trimming removed 3 bases from V and 0 bases from J, with 3 bases in between. The CDR3 sequence is 12 residues long. Germline-derived CDR1 and CDR2 are MDHEN and SYDVKM. CDR3 amino acids: CASSLSSYEQYF. CDR3 nucleotide sequence: TGTGCCAGCAGTTTGAGCTCCTACGAGCAGTACTTC.

The J gene is TRBJ1-5, the V gene TRBV6-6; 7 nucleotides line up with TRBD1. The junction had 11 bases not matched to a gene; V was cut back by 5 bases and J by 4 bases. The CDR3 runs to 16 residues. Germline lookup yields CDR1 MNHNY and CDR2 SVGAGI (reference sequence). The CDR3 sequence is CASSTRQGGSNQPQHF. In nucleotides, the CDR3 is TGTGCCAGCAGTACTCGACAGGGTGGAAGTAATCAGCCCCAGCATTTT.

Of note for this clone: Within the sample, other DNA sequences also encode this same CDR3. The chain joins TRBV7-2 to TRBJ2-1; TRBD2 agrees at 11 bases. The CDR3 consists of 17 residues. Trimming took 2 bases from V and 7 from J; bases not matched to a gene: 10. CDR1 is SGHTA, CDR2 FQGNSA, per germline. CDR3 DNA sequence: TGTGCCAGCAGCTTAAACAGGTGGTCTAGCGGGAGGAATGAGCAGTTCTTC. Protein product: CASSLNRWSSGRNEQFF.

In this sample, this clone turned up a few times. The gene calls are TRBV4-3 and TRBJ2-1; TRBD2 agrees at 9 bases. This CDR3 spans 16 amino acids. Germline assignment: CDR1 LGHNA and CDR2 YSLEER. J lost 7 bases, V lost 3 bases, and 10 bases had no gene match. The CDR3 nucleotides are TGCGCCAGCAGCCAGCATCTTAGCGGGAGAGAGAATGAGCAGTTCTTC. Protein: CASSQHLSGRENEQFF.

This clone was observed once. The genes are TRBV10-2 and TRBJ2-7; TRBD1 might be the D (5 bases). The CDR3 extends over 13 amino acids. Germline values: CDR1 WSHSY, CDR2 SAAADI. V gave up 6 bases and J gave up 1 base, with 10 bases separating them. CDR3 in DNA: TGCGCCAGCAGAATAGACAGATCCTACGAGCAGTACTTC. Translated, it gives CASRIDRSYEQYF.

The chain links TRBV29-1 to TRBJ2-5; TRBD1 aligns across 9 bases. The CDR3 length is 14 residues. In germline, CDR1 is SQVTM, CDR2 ANQGSEA. The V gene end was trimmed by 7 bases and the J gene end by 2 bases; junction bases not matched to a gene: 8. The CDR3 reads CSGVTGTGQETQYF. DNA for the CDR3: TGCAGCGGGGTGACAGGGACAGGGCAAGAGACCCAGTACTTC.

This chain uses TRBV5-4 with TRBJ2-2; 12 bases agree with TRBD2. Germline loops: CDR1 SGHNT, CDR2 YYREEE (reference sequence). This CDR3 region has 18 residues. V was clipped by 6 bases and J by 5 bases; unmatched bases: 14. In nucleotides, the CDR3 is TGTGCCAGCACCTCGACTAGCGGGAGTAGAAGCTGGACCGGGGAGCTGTTTTTT. Protein sequence: CASTSTSGSRSWTGELFF.

The chain employs TRBV28 and TRBJ1-1; TRBD1 agrees at 9 bases. Germline CDR1 reads MDHEN; CDR2 reads SYDVKM. The length of the CDR3 is 14 residues. J gave up 2 bases and V 5 bases, and 3 bases lay outside the gene matches. The CDR3 DNA reads as TGTGCCAGCAGTACGGGACAGGGAAACACTGAAGCTTTCTTT. It encodes CASSTGQGNTEAFF.

The chain is built from TRBV29-1 and TRBJ2-7; TRBD1 agrees at 7 bases. In germline, CDR1 is SQVTM, CDR2 ANQGSEA. The CDR3 runs to 13 residues. V lost 4 bases, J lost 6 bases, and 9 bases stayed unmatched. CDR3 in DNA: TGCAGCGTTGCCGGGACAGAGGGTGGCGAGCAGTACTTC. Translation gives CSVAGTEGGEQYF.

The chain couples TRBV10-1 to TRBJ2-7; a possible D gene is TRBD1 (6 bases). Germline lookup yields CDR1 WNHNN and CDR2 SYGVQD (reference sequence). V lost 5 bases and J 1 base, leaving 15 bases between the germline ends. This CDR3 has 15 residues. The CDR3 DNA is TGCGCCAGCAGTCGGTCGTCGGACAGTTCCTACGAGCAGTACTTC. This sequence encodes CASSRSSDSSYEQYF.

The CDR3 protein is CASSPRDRGPMNTEAFF. As DNA, the CDR3 is TGTGCCAGCAGTCCTCGGGACAGGGGCCCCATGAACACTGAAGCTTTCTTT. The rearrangement joins TRBV27 to TRBJ1-1; 10 bases line up with TRBD1. The CDR3 runs to 17 residues. The germline gives CDR1 MNHEY, CDR2 SMNVEV (reference sequence). The J segment lost 0 bases and the V segment lost 5 bases, leaving 9 bases of the junction unmatched.

The chain uses TRBV4-2 and TRBJ2-1, with TRBD2 identical over 7 bases. Germline V CDR1 and CDR2: LGHNA, YNFKEQ. CDR3 length: 15 amino acids. Losses at the gene ends were 9 bases for V and 0 bases for J; bases not matched to a gene: 8. In nucleotides, the CDR3 is TGTGCCAGTGGGACTACTGCCAGCTCCTACAATGAGCAGTTCTTC. Its protein product is CASGTTASSYNEQFF.

The V and J genes are TRBV28 and TRBJ2-7; 11 bases agree with TRBD1. Looked up from germline, CDR1 is MDHEN and CDR2 is SYDVKM. The CDR3 runs to 14 residues. Unmatched junction bases numbered 2, after V lost 5 bases and J lost 2 bases. The CDR3 DNA is TGTGCCAGCAGTCGGGGACAGGGGGCCTACGAGCAGTACTTC. Protein product: CASSRGQGAYEQYF.

The chain carries TRBV19 and TRBJ2-3; 7 nucleotides align to TRBD1. Germline CDR1 LNHDA, CDR2 SQIVND (reference sequence). V shed 4 bases, J shed 0 bases, and the junction held 4 bases outside the gene matches. The CDR3 runs to 15 residues. The CDR3 spells CASSTGTDSTDTQYF. CDR3 coding DNA: TGTGCCAGTAGTACCGGGACAGATAGCACAGATACGCAGTATTTT.

This clone was picked up a small number of times. The chain is built from TRBV5-1 and TRBJ2-1; 8 bases agree with TRBD1. With V trimmed by 3 bases and J by 3 bases, 5 bases remained unmatched. Germline values: CDR1 SGHRS, CDR2 YFSETQ. The CDR3 length is 15 residues. This CDR3 reads CASSSGQGDYNEQFF. The DNA of the CDR3 is TGCGCCAGCAGCTCTGGACAGGGTGACTACAATGAGCAGTTCTTC. Together with reference TRBV5-1 and TRBJ2-1, the CDR3 gives the full variable domain: KAGVTQTPRYLIKTRGQQVTLSCSPISGHRSVSWYQQTPGQGLQFLFEYFSETQRNKGNFPGRFSGRQFSNSRSEMNVSTLELGDSALYLCASSSGQGDYNEQFFGPGTRLTVL.

This clone was counted between two and nine times. V and J are TRBV5-1 and TRBJ2-3; maybe TRBD2 (6 bases). The germline CDR1 and CDR2 sequences are SGHRS and YFSETQ. V was trimmed by 3 bases and J by 1 base, leaving 12 bases between them. This CDR3 contains 15 residues. As DNA, the CDR3 is TGCGCCAGCAGCTCGGAGGGTTTTGGCACAGATACGCAGTATTTT. Amino acids: CASSSEGFGTDTQYF.

The rearrangement uses TRBV7-2 and TRBJ2-7; D might be TRBD2 (6 bases). There are 15 residues in the CDR3. The V end was cut by 3 bases, the J end by 1 base, with 13 bases between. Germline V gene data show CDR1 as SGHTA and CDR2 as FQGNSA. CDR3 in amino acids: CASSFSPGTSYEQYF. The CDR3 bases are TGTGCCAGCAGCTTTAGCCCCGGGACTTCCTACGAGCAGTACTTC.

This sequence joins TRBV23-1 and TRBJ2-7, with a tentative D call TRBD1 (6 bases). TRBV23-1 is assigned to the ORF class and has an uncertain function. V lost 6 bases, J lost 0 bases, and 12 bases lay in between. The CDR3 is 14 amino acids. The chain's CDR3 is CASRQGQFSYEQYF. CDR3 sequence (DNA): TGCGCCAGCAGGCAAGGACAGTTCTCCTACGAGCAGTACTTC.

The J gene is TRBJ2-1, the V gene TRBV29-1; TRBD2 matches 12 bases. Per the germline V gene, CDR1 is SQVTM and CDR2 is ANQGSEA. The CDR3 runs to 16 residues. With 7 bases clipped from V and 0 bases from J, the junction kept 7 bases outside the gene matches. The CDR3 spells CSAGLAGTSSYNEQFF. The CDR3 DNA reads as TGCAGCGCCGGACTAGCGGGAACAAGCTCCTACAATGAGCAGTTCTTC.

This chain links TRBV6-1 with TRBJ1-4; 7 nucleotides align to TRBD1. Germline-derived CDR1 and CDR2 are MNHNS and SASEGT. The CDR3 is made up of 14 amino acids. Losses at the gene ends were 7 bases for V and 7 bases for J; bases not matched to a gene: 9. This chain's CDR3 is CASTHRGAGEKLFF. The CDR3 DNA reads TGTGCCAGCACCCACAGGGGCGCGGGTGAAAAACTGTTTTTT.